The 9 T cell receptor beta chains given below trace back to one sample, sequenced in a study of OX40 agonist ivuxolimab in advanced cancers. Sequenced by immunoSEQ multiplex PCR; TCRdb stores in-frame clones only, minus some. The data show 45,000 to 65,000 clones, with 81% seen just once and nearly 0.7% held by the top ten. Sample: CD4+ or CD8+ T cells sorted from blood, taken in a trial of the OX40 agonist ivuxolimab. These receptors all come from an adult with an advanced solid tumor such as melanoma, head and neck, liver or kidney cancer.

The count of this clone is one. V and J are TRBV11-3 and TRBJ2-2; D is perhaps TRBD2 (5 bases). The CDR3 runs 15 residues. Per germline, CDR1 SGHNT and CDR2 YENEEA. Trimming removed 5 bases at V and 0 bases at J, with 10 bases between. The CDR3 sequence is CASSPRRSNTGELFF. The CDR3 DNA reads as TGTGCCAGCAGCCCCCGGAGGTCGAACACCGGGGAGCTGTTTTTT.

The chain carries TRBV11-3 and TRBJ2-3; 8 nucleotides line up with TRBD2. The CDR3 contains 17 residues. V was pared by 1 base and J by 1 base, with 7 bases of the junction left unmatched. Germline lookup yields CDR1 SGHNT and CDR2 YENEEA. CDR3 sequence reads: CASSLGLRRGGTDTQYF. The CDR3 bases are TGTGCCAGCAGCTTAGGTCTTAGGCGGGGGGGCACAGATACGCAGTATTTT. Combining the CDR3 with reference TRBV11-3 and TRBJ2-3 gives the whole variable domain EAGVVQSPRYKIIEKKQPVAFWCNPISGHNTLYWYLQNLGQGPELLIRYENEEAVDDSQLPKDRFSAERLKGVDSTLKIQPAELGDSAVYLCASSLGLRRGGTDTQYFGPGTRLTVL.

CDR3 region: CASSLGQRLQDTQYF. In DNA form, the CDR3 reads TGTGCCAGCAGCCTGGGGCAGAGGCTGCAGGATACGCAGTATTTT. The V call is TRBV11-3, the J call TRBJ2-3; perhaps TRBD1 as D (5 bases). V lost 5 bases and J 6 bases, leaving 18 bases between the germline ends. The V gene's germline CDR1 is SGHNT and CDR2 YENEEA. This CDR3 contains 15 residues. The variable domain in full, with the rest retrieved from reference TRBV11-3 and TRBJ2-3, is EAGVVQSPRYKIIEKKQPVAFWCNPISGHNTLYWYLQNLGQGPELLIRYENEEAVDDSQLPKDRFSAERLKGVDSTLKIQPAELGDSAVYLCASSLGQRLQDTQYFGPGTRLTVL.

The chain couples TRBV25-1 to TRBJ2-7; TRBD1 agrees at 7 bases. The CDR3 loop spans 12 amino acids. V gave up 7 bases and J gave up 7 bases; unmatched junction bases: 7. The germline gives CDR1 MGHDK, CDR2 SYGVNS. The CDR3 here is CASTQTGSEQYF. CDR3 sequence (DNA): TGTGCCAGCACACAGACAGGGTCGGAGCAGTACTTC.

This clone appeared a few times. The V and J genes are TRBV11-2 and TRBJ2-7; a possible D gene is TRBD1 (6 bases). Trimming removed 0 bases at V and 6 bases at J, with 9 bases between. The CDR3 has 13 residues. Per germline, CDR1 SGHAT and CDR2 FQNNGV. The CDR3 bases are TGTGCCAGCAGCTTAGAGGGACAAGGCGAGCAGTACTTC. Translating it yields CASSLEGQGEQYF.

This clone occurred a few times. This chain uses TRBV2 with TRBJ2-7; TRBD1 might be the D (5 bases). This CDR3 is 12 amino acids long. Germline V gene lookup returns CDR1 SNHLY and CDR2 FYNNEI. Deletions cut 9 bases from V and 0 bases from J, with 9 bases between. The CDR3 region is CASGHLSYEQYF. The CDR3 nucleotides read TGTGCCAGTGGACACCTCTCCTACGAGCAGTACTTC.

The chain couples TRBV7-9 to TRBJ2-2; no firm D call. Trimming removed 4 bases at V and 5 bases at J, with 8 bases between. There are 13 residues in the CDR3. Germline-derived CDR1 and CDR2 are SEHNR and FQNEAQ (reference sequence). The CDR3 DNA follows: TGTGCCAGCAGCTCCACACGGACCGGGGAGCTGTTTTTT. This encodes CASSSTRTGELFF.

This clone was seen only a few times. The chain is built from TRBV10-3 and TRBJ2-7; D remains unclear. Trimming removed 3 bases at V and 5 bases at J, with 14 bases between. The CDR3 totals 14 residues. Germline CDR1 reads ENHRY; CDR2 reads SYGVKD. For the CDR3, the DNA is TGTGCCATCAGTGACGGAAAGTCCCTGCACGAGCAGTACTTC. The encoded protein is CAISDGKSLHEQYF.

The rearrangement links TRBV7-7 to TRBJ2-5; maybe TRBD1 (6 bases). The CDR3 is 15 residues long. Germline lookup yields CDR1 SSHAT and CDR2 FNYEAQ (reference sequence). Between the trimmed V and J ends, which lost 4 bases and 5 bases, there was a span of 17 bases. CDR3: CASSSTGSSGETQYF. The CDR3 DNA reads as TGTGCCAGCAGCTCAACAGGGTCCTCGGGGGAGACCCAGTACTTC.